The next 22 T cell receptor beta chains were all read from a single sample in a study of cytomegalovirus exposure and HLA in healthy donors. Primers: 60 Vbeta forward and 13 Jbeta reverse. Clones were read by immunoSEQ multiplex PCR, and TCRdb kept only the in-frame ones, dropping some. The data contain 150,000 to 200,000 clones, 80% to 90% of them seen just once; the ten biggest clones take up about a tenth. Source material: PBMCs. Source of these receptors: a man aged 18 to 30 in good health and CMV-seropositive.

The chain is built from TRBV5-5 and TRBJ1-5; 9 bases agree with TRBD1. V gave up 1 base and J gave up 9 bases; unmatched junction bases: 8. CDR1 and CDR2 (germline): SGHKS, YYEKEE (reference sequence). The CDR3 is 15 residues long. The CDR3 region has the DNA TGTGCCAGCAGCTTGTATCGGACAGGGGTACTGCCCCAGCATTTT. Residues: CASSLYRTGVLPQHF.

The chain carries TRBV21-1 and TRBJ2-5; the table's D gene call, TRBD2, was not cross checked with the DNA. TRBV21-1 is a pseudogene. This CDR3 has 19 residues. The CDR3 DNA reads as TGTGCCAGCAGCAAAAGAGCGGGGGCGAAAACAAAAGACCAAGAGACCCAGTACTTC. This sequence encodes CASSKRAGAKTKDQETQYF.

DNA for the CDR3: TGTGCCAGTACCGAAGGGGGGGGGCCCAAAAACATTCAGTACTTC. Its protein product is CASTEGGGPKNIQYF. V is TRBV19 and J is TRBJ2-4; a possible D gene is TRBD2 (7 bases). V lost 7 bases to trimming and J lost 2 bases, with 15 bases between them. There are 15 residues in the CDR3. Germline V gives CDR1 LNHDA, CDR2 SQIVND (reference sequence). Looking up the rest from reference TRBV19 and TRBJ2-4 gives the full variable domain: DGGITQSPKYLFRKEGQNVTLSCEQNLNHDAMYWYRQDPGQGLRLIYYSQIVNDFQKGDIAEGYSVSREKKESFPLTVTSAQKNPTAFYLCASTEGGGPKNIQYFGAGTRLSVL.

This clone has more than one count but fewer than ten. The chain has TRBV5-6 and TRBJ1-5; 9 bases match TRBD1. The CDR3 loop spans 15 amino acids. Germline V gives CDR1 SGHDT, CDR2 YYEEEE. V shed 0 bases, J shed 4 bases, and the junction held 2 bases outside the gene matches. In DNA, the CDR3 is TGTGCCAGCAGCTTGGAACAGGGGGCGAATCAGCCCCAGCATTTT. Protein sequence: CASSLEQGANQPQHF.

This clone has a single count. The V call is TRBV5-1, the J call TRBJ1-1; 8 nucleotides line up with TRBD1. The CDR3 extends over 13 amino acids. The germline CDR1 and CDR2 sequences are SGHRS and YFSETQ. V trimming: 2 bases; J trimming: 7 bases; junction bases outside the gene matches: 4. The DNA of the CDR3 is TGCGCCAGCAGCTTAGCCAGGGGGCGTGAAGCTTTCTTT. As protein: CASSLARGREAFF.

This rearrangement joins TRBV6-6 to TRBJ2-5, with 7 nucleotides matching TRBD2. The V gene end was trimmed by 5 bases and the J gene end by 1 base; junction bases not matched to a gene: 7. Germline V CDR1 and CDR2: MNHNY, SVGAGI (reference sequence). CDR3 size: 15 residues. CDR3 in DNA: TGTGCCAGCAGTCCCCGAAGCGGGGCCCAAGAGACCCAGTACTTC. Protein product: CASSPRSGAQETQYF.

Remarks on this clone: The sample contains more than one DNA sequence encoding this CDR3. V and J are TRBV2 and TRBJ1-2; 8 nucleotides match TRBD1. J lost 3 bases, V lost 6 bases, and 3 bases had no gene match. The germline gives CDR1 SNHLY, CDR2 FYNNEI. The CDR3 contains 13 residues. DNA of the CDR3: TGTGCCAGCAGCGAGACAGGGGACTATGGCTACACCTTC. Its protein product is CASSETGDYGYTF.

In this sample, this clone turned up a few times. V usage is TRBV7-2 and J usage is TRBJ1-1; D uncertain. The CDR3 runs 12 residues. CDR1 and CDR2 from the germline V gene are SGHTA and FQGNSA. V shed 1 base and J shed 8 bases, with 8 bases lying between them. The CDR3, as DNA: TGTGCCAGCAGCTTAGAGGCGGGAGAAGCTTTCTTT. It yields the protein CASSLEAGEAFF.

The rearrangement links TRBV6-6 to TRBJ2-5; 7 bases agree with TRBD1. The J call is in doubt because the DNA end fits TRBJ2-7 better. The CDR3 contains 12 residues. Germline V gene sequence: CDR1 MNHNY, CDR2 SVGAGI (reference sequence). The CDR3 DNA sequence: TGTGCCAGCAGTATGGACAGGTCCGAGCAGTACTTC. This codes for CASSMDRSEQYF.

The chain couples TRBV6-1 to TRBJ1-4; D is unresolved. Germline CDR1 and CDR2: MNHNS and SASEGT. This CDR3 spans 15 amino acids. V lost 7 bases to trimming and J lost 3 bases, with 15 bases between them. The CDR3 coding sequence is TGTGCCAGCAAGCGTGCTCGGGGAGCTAATGAAAAACTGTTTTTT. It codes for CASKRARGANEKLFF.

V is TRBV9 and J is TRBJ2-7; 10 bases are a match to TRBD2. The CDR3 consists of 14 residues. V shed 2 bases, J shed 2 bases, and the junction held 1 base outside the gene matches. The V gene's germline CDR1 is SGDLS and CDR2 YYNGEE. CDR3 amino acids: CASSVLAGAYEQYF. As DNA, the CDR3 is TGTGCCAGCAGCGTGCTAGCGGGGGCCTACGAGCAGTACTTC.

This clone has a handful of counts. The chain carries TRBV28 and TRBJ2-3, with 9 bases matching TRBD2. This CDR3 has 14 amino acids. Germline CDR1 MDHEN, CDR2 SYDVKM. The CDR3 protein is CGVSGGSSTDTQYF. The CDR3 DNA is TGTGGAGTTAGCGGGGGTTCCAGCACAGATACGCAGTATTTT.

V is TRBV10-3 and J is TRBJ1-2; possibly TRBD1 for D (6 bases). Germline CDR1 and CDR2: ENHRY and SYGVKD. V was pared by 7 bases and J by 3 bases, with 18 bases between. The CDR3 length is 15 residues. The CDR3 loop reads CAITEGGGVHYGYTF. The CDR3 DNA is TGTGCCATCACCGAAGGTGGGGGCGTTCACTATGGCTACACCTTC.

About this clone: The junction does not match germline at one end; this may be a read error. This chain joins TRBV7-7 and TRBJ2-2; TRBD1 aligns across 8 bases. CDR1 and CDR2 (germline): SSHAT, FNYEAQ (reference sequence). The CDR3 runs 15 residues. CDR3: CASSPDRGNTGELFF. Here the CDR3 DNA reads TGTGCTAGCAGCCCCGACAGGGGTAACACCGGGGAGCTGTTTTTT.

The chain has TRBV7-2 and TRBJ2-4; D unclear. The V and J ends lost 1 base and 6 bases respectively, with 7 bases between them. Germline CDR1 and CDR2: SGHTA and FQGNSA. The CDR3 sequence is 13 residues long. The CDR3 nucleotides are TGTGCCAGCAGCTTAGGCGAGAGAAACATTCAGTACTTC. This translates into CASSLGERNIQYF.

The genes are TRBV6-1 and TRBJ1-2, with D possibly matching TRBD1 (6 bases). Looked up from germline, CDR1 is MNHNS and CDR2 is SASEGT. The CDR3 spans 10 residues. V was trimmed by 7 bases and J by 7 bases, leaving 7 bases between them. This CDR3 reads CASIGGGYTF. CDR3 sequence (DNA): TGTGCCAGCATAGGGGGTGGCTACACCTTC.

This chain connects TRBV5-1 to TRBJ1-5; no clear D gene. V lost 4 bases to trimming and J lost 7 bases, with 9 bases between them. This CDR3 region has 12 residues. Germline CDR1 reads SGHRS; CDR2 reads YFSETQ. The CDR3 spells CASSHPKQPQHF. The DNA of the CDR3 is TGCGCCAGCAGCCACCCTAAGCAGCCCCAGCATTTT.

The chain joins TRBV23-1 to TRBJ2-1, with D hard to call. Being an ORF, TRBV23-1 has a function that is uncertain. The germline V and J ends were trimmed by 2 bases and 7 bases, with 18 bases remaining between them. This CDR3 is built from 16 residues. The DNA of the CDR3 is TGCGCCAGCAGTCAAGGAAACAGTAAAGATAGGAATGAGCAGTTCTTC. Amino acid sequence: CASSQGNSKDRNEQFF.

The J gene is TRBJ2-7, the V gene TRBV27; TRBD1 aligns across 7 bases. J lost 2 bases, V lost 6 bases, and 13 bases had no gene match. The CDR3 spans 16 residues. Germline values: CDR1 MNHEY, CDR2 SMNVEV (reference sequence). The CDR3 DNA sequence: TGTGCCAGCAGCCCCTTGTCGTCTGGACAGGCCTACGAGCAGTACTTC. Protein: CASSPLSSGQAYEQYF.

The chain has TRBV30 and TRBJ2-3, with TRBD2 matching over 10 bases. V lost 5 bases to trimming and J lost 2 bases; unmatched junction nucleotides: 7. This CDR3 contains 15 residues. Germline CDR1 reads GTSNPN; CDR2 reads SVGIG (reference sequence). CDR3 nucleotide sequence: TGTGCCTGGGCTCTCCTAGCGGGGGACACAGATACGCAGTATTTT. This translates into CAWALLAGDTDTQYF.

The rearrangement joins TRBV30 to TRBJ1-2; 7 bases agree with TRBD1. CDR3 size: 14 residues. Trimming removed 2 bases from V and 4 bases from J; junction bases left unmatched: 7. CDR1 is GTSNPN and CDR2 is SVGIG in the germline V gene (reference sequence). The CDR3 loop reads CAWSPRQGRYGYTF. The DNA for the CDR3 is TGTGCCTGGAGTCCCCGACAGGGCCGCTATGGCTACACCTTC. The variable domain in full, with the rest retrieved from reference TRBV30 and TRBJ1-2, is SQTIHQWPATLVQPVGSPLSLECTVEGTSNPNLYWYRQAAGRGLQLLFYSVGIGQISSEVPQNLSASRPQDRQFILSSKKLLLSDSGFYLCAWSPRQGRYGYTFGSGTRLTVV.

This clone was counted once. The chain links TRBV11-2 to TRBJ2-3, with TRBD2 identical over 12 bases. The J segment lost 8 bases and the V segment lost 5 bases, leaving 17 bases of the junction unmatched. The germline V gene encodes CDR1 SGHAT and CDR2 FQNNGV. The CDR3 is 18 residues long. Here the CDR3 reads CASSRGLAGSIVLGTQYF. CDR3 DNA: TGTGCCAGCAGCCGAGGACTAGCGGGGTCTATAGTTCTTGGTACGCAGTATTTT. Looking up the rest from reference TRBV11-2 and TRBJ2-3 gives the full variable domain: EAGVAQSPRYKIIEKRQSVAFWCNPISGHATLYWYQQILGQGPKLLIQFQNNGVVDDSQLPKDRFSAERLKGVDSTLKIQPAKLEDSAVYLCASSRGLAGSIVLGTQYFGPGTRLTVL.